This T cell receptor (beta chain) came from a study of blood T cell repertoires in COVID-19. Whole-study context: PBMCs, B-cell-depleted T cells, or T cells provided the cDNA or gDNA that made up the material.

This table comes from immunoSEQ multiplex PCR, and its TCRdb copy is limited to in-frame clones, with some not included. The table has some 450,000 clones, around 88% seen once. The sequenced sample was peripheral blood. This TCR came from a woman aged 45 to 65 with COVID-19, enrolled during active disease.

The CDR3 loop reads CASSPSLDTQYF. In DNA form, the CDR3 reads TGTGCCAGCAGCCCCTCTCTAGATACGCAGTATTTT. The chain couples TRBV11-2 to TRBJ2-3; D unclear. Trimming took off 5 bases at V and 5 bases at J, with 8 bases between the two ends. The V gene's germline CDR1 is SGHAT and CDR2 FQNNGV. This CDR3 comprises 12 residues.